This note documents a single T cell receptor beta chain sequence. TCRdb's copy holds only in-frame clones and misses some; the assay was immunoSEQ multiplex PCR. Among approximately 76,000 clones listed, around 86% were seen once. The data originate from a study of OX40 agonist ivuxolimab in advanced cancers. Germline CDR1 and CDR2: LNHDA and SQIVND (reference sequence). The junction had 7 bases not matched to a gene; V was cut back by 3 bases and J by 9 bases. This CDR3 has 15 amino acids. This sequence joins TRBV19 and TRBJ1-6; the match to TRBD1 covers 8 bases. The TCR comes from an adult with an advanced solid tumor such as melanoma, head and neck, liver or kidney cancer. This material consisted of CD4+ or CD8+ T cells sorted from blood, taken in a trial of the OX40 agonist ivuxolimab. CDR3 nucleotide sequence: TGTGCCAGTAGTATTATGGGACAGGTGATTTCACCCCTCCACTTT. As protein: CASSIMGQVISPLHF.